Listed here are 28 T cell receptor beta chains from one sample, sequenced in a study of blood T cell repertoires in COVID-19. The protocol was immunoSEQ multiplex PCR, while the TCRdb copy is restricted to in-frame clones and leaves out a portion. This sample yields about 58,000 clones, of which about 78% are seen a single time; around 5.1% belongs to the top ten. The sequenced sample was peripheral blood. These receptors all come from a human donor in a cohort sampled during active COVID-19.

The chain employs TRBV4-1 and TRBJ1-1; the D is unclear. Looked up from germline, CDR1 is MGHRA and CDR2 is YSYEKL. The V gene lost 3 bases and the J gene lost 5 bases, with 7 bases spanning the gap. The CDR3 is 12 amino acids. The CDR3 sequence: CASSHTETEAFF. DNA of the CDR3: TGCGCCAGCAGCCATACAGAGACTGAAGCTTTCTTT.

The chain couples TRBV30 to TRBJ1-1; D is ambiguous. Trimming removed 1 base at V and 4 bases at J, with 10 bases between. The CDR3 is made up of 13 amino acids. Germline CDR1 and CDR2: GTSNPN and SVGIG (reference sequence). The CDR3 reads CAWSENEGTEAFF. In nucleotides, the CDR3 is TGTGCCTGGAGTGAGAACGAGGGCACTGAAGCTTTCTTT.

V gene TRBV11-2 combines with J gene TRBJ1-4; D gene uncertain. The CDR3 has 14 amino acids. Germline lookup yields CDR1 SGHAT and CDR2 FQNNGV. The V gene lost 0 bases and the J gene lost 10 bases, with 12 bases spanning the gap. CDR3: CASSLDHTVGKLFF. DNA for the CDR3: TGTGCCAGCAGCTTAGATCATACAGTAGGAAAACTGTTTTTT.

This chain uses TRBV7-9 with TRBJ2-2; 9 positions match TRBD1. The germline CDR1 and CDR2 sequences are SEHNR and FQNEAQ (reference sequence). This CDR3 has 16 residues. The trim removed 5 bases at V and 1 base at J, leaving 5 bases unmatched. The CDR3 sequence is CASSLLDRGNTGELFF. For the CDR3, the DNA is TGTGCCAGCAGCCTTTTGGACAGGGGGAACACCGGGGAGCTGTTTTTT.

This rearrangement joins TRBV28 to TRBJ1-2; tentatively, D is TRBD1 (5 bases). Germline V CDR1 and CDR2: MDHEN, SYDVKM. Deletions cut 7 bases from V and 0 bases from J, with 12 bases between. This CDR3 has 14 residues. CDR3 in DNA: TGTGCCAGCACGGTGGGCAGGGCTAACTATGGCTACACCTTC. This translates into CASTVGRANYGYTF.

The chain joins TRBV5-1 to TRBJ1-1; a weak D match, TRBD1 (5 bases). Germline V gene lookup returns CDR1 SGHRS and CDR2 YFSETQ. The CDR3 length is 13 residues. V was shortened by 7 bases and J by 1 base, with 11 bases between the two germline ends. The CDR3 sequence: CASRGGGNTEAFF. The CDR3 DNA reads TGCGCCAGCCGCGGCGGGGGGAACACTGAAGCTTTCTTT.

As DNA, the CDR3 is TGTGCCAGCAGTTTCGAGGGTAACCATCAGCCCCAGCATTTT. Its translation is CASSFEGNHQPQHF. The rearrangement uses TRBV28 and TRBJ1-5, with D unclear. CDR3 length: 14 amino acids. The V end was cut by 3 bases, the J end by 5 bases, with 11 bases between. Germline V gene sequence: CDR1 MDHEN, CDR2 SYDVKM.

J is TRBJ2-7 and V is TRBV5-1; 9 positions agree with TRBD2. The J segment lost 0 bases and the V segment lost 1 base, leaving 2 bases of the junction unmatched. Germline-derived CDR1 and CDR2 are SGHRS and YFSETQ. The CDR3 is made up of 15 amino acids. The CDR3 loop reads CASSLIAGDSYEQYF. The CDR3 coding sequence is TGCGCCAGCAGCTTGATAGCGGGGGACTCCTACGAGCAGTACTTC.

This sequence joins TRBV14 and TRBJ2-7, with TRBD2 matching 7 bases. The germline gives CDR1 SGHDN, CDR2 FVKESK. This CDR3 contains 15 residues. J was trimmed by 3 bases and V by 4 bases; bases with no gene match: 9. This CDR3 reads CASSPKGPSGYEQYF. In DNA form, the CDR3 reads TGTGCCAGCAGCCCGAAGGGTCCTAGCGGCTACGAGCAGTACTTC.

The chain recombines TRBV6-5 with TRBJ2-7, with a weak D call TRBD2 (5 bases). Trimming shortened V by 0 bases and J by 3 bases, and 15 bases separated the two germline ends. This CDR3 is built from 16 residues. In germline, CDR1 is MNHEY, CDR2 SVGAGI. The CDR3 DNA is TGTGCCAGCAGTTACTCGAGGGTGGACTCGGTCTACGAGCAGTACTTC. It translates to CASSYSRVDSVYEQYF.

Remarks on this clone: This CDR3 is also generated by other DNA sequences in the sample. The chain couples TRBV24-1 to TRBJ1-2; no clear D gene. The CDR3 has 12 residues. V lost 2 bases and J lost 4, with 4 bases in between. From germline, CDR1 is KGHDR and CDR2 SFDVKD. The CDR3 DNA sequence: TGTGCCACCAGTGATTCTCGCTATGGCTACACCTTC. This encodes CATSDSRYGYTF.

The J gene is TRBJ2-3, the V gene TRBV5-1; D gene unclear. The V gene's germline CDR1 is SGHRS and CDR2 YFSETQ. The V end was cut by 0 bases, the J end by 4 bases, with 12 bases between. CDR3 length: 15 residues. The CDR3 spells CASSLAGRMPDTQYF. Here the CDR3 DNA reads TGCGCCAGCAGCTTGGCGGGTAGGATGCCAGATACGCAGTATTTT.

This clone was detected only once. The chain is built from TRBV5-6 and TRBJ1-2; tentatively, D is TRBD1 (5 bases). In germline, CDR1 is SGHDT, CDR2 YYEEEE. The V end lost 1 base, the J end lost 3 bases, and 10 bases lay between the germline ends. The CDR3 length is 14 residues. DNA for the CDR3: TGTGCCAGCAGCTTGAGGACACGGTACTATGGCTACACCTTC. Amino acid sequence: CASSLRTRYYGYTF.

The gene calls are TRBV7-9 and TRBJ1-5; 8 bases map to TRBD1. CDR3 length: 14 amino acids. Germline V gene lookup returns CDR1 SEHNR and CDR2 FQNEAQ (reference sequence). Unmatched junction bases numbered 4, after V lost 5 bases and J lost 4 bases. The CDR3 is CASSTGGENQPQHF. The CDR3 DNA is TGTGCCAGCAGCACAGGGGGGGAGAATCAGCCCCAGCATTTT. Supplemented by reference TRBV7-9 and TRBJ1-5, the full variable domain reads DTGVSQNPRHKITKRGQNVTFRCDPISEHNRLYWYRQTLGQGPEFLTYFQNEAQLEKSRLLSDRFSAERPKGSFSTLEIQRTEQGDSAMYLCASSTGGENQPQHFGDGTRLSIL.

The chain has TRBV30 and TRBJ1-6; D is uncertain. Germline V CDR1 and CDR2: GTSNPN, SVGIG (reference sequence). This CDR3 comprises 14 residues. Trimming took 2 bases from V and 7 from J, leaving 12 bases between them. The CDR3 coding sequence is TGTGCCTGGAGTCCGGGGTTCTGGAATTCACCCCTCCACTTT. This gives the protein CAWSPGFWNSPLHF.

The J gene is TRBJ2-1, the V gene TRBV5-8; D perhaps matches TRBD1 (5 bases). The germline V gene encodes CDR1 SGHTS and CDR2 YDEGEE. CDR3 length: 14 amino acids. The ends were cut back, 5 bases at V and 4 bases at J, with 13 bases in the middle. The CDR3 bases are TGTGCCAGCAGTCCAGGGTGGGCTTACAATGAGCAGTTCTTC. Protein product: CASSPGWAYNEQFF. Full variable domain (outside the CDR3, taken from reference TRBV5-8 and TRBJ2-1): EAGVTQSPTHLIKTRGQQATLRCSPISGHTSVYWYQQALGLGLQFLLWYDEGEERNRGNFPPRFSGRQFPNYSSELNVNALELEDSALYLCASSPGWAYNEQFFGPGTRLTVL.

This clone was found a few times. The CDR3 is CASSFTYNEQFF. Written as DNA, the CDR3 is TGTGCCAGCAGCTTTACATACAATGAGCAGTTCTTC. This chain links TRBV11-2 with TRBJ2-1; no firm D call. Per germline, CDR1 SGHAT and CDR2 FQNNGV. The V end was cut by 3 bases, the J end by 4 bases, with 4 bases between. The CDR3 spans 12 residues.

This chain joins TRBV6-6 and TRBJ1-1; D call uncertain. Trimming removed 0 bases from V and 3 bases from J, with 11 bases in between. This CDR3 contains 15 residues. Germline assignment: CDR1 MNHNY and CDR2 SVGAGI (reference sequence). Here the CDR3 reads CASSYSRTYDTEAFF. CDR3 DNA: TGTGCCAGCAGTTACTCGAGGACTTACGACACTGAAGCTTTCTTT.

This chain uses TRBV6-1 with TRBJ2-7; D perhaps matches TRBD1 (6 bases). Germline V lookup: CDR1 MNHNS, CDR2 SASEGT. The CDR3 has 15 amino acids. V lost 1 base and J 3 bases, leaving 13 bases between the germline ends. For the CDR3, the DNA is TGTGCCAGCAGTGAAGAAGAAGCAGGGGTCTACGAGCAGTACTTC. It yields the protein CASSEEEAGVYEQYF.

CDR3 amino acids: CASSSGTPLANVQYF. For the CDR3, the DNA is TGTGCCAGCAGCTCTGGGACTCCCTTGGCGAACGTGCAGTACTTC. The genes are TRBV7-9 and TRBJ2-7; D is perhaps TRBD2 (6 bases). Looked up from germline, CDR1 is SEHNR and CDR2 is FQNEAQ (reference sequence). This CDR3 has 15 amino acids. The V end lost 4 bases, the J end lost 9 bases, and 22 bases lay between the germline ends. The full variable domain, completed using reference TRBV7-9 and TRBJ2-7, is DTGVSQNPRHKITKRGQNVTFRCDPISEHNRLYWYRQTLGQGPEFLTYFQNEAQLEKSRLLSDRFSAERPKGSFSTLEIQRTEQGDSAMYLCASSSGTPLANVQYFGPGTRLTVT.

The gene calls are TRBV7-2 and TRBJ2-5, with D maybe TRBD1 (6 bases). The CDR3 runs 14 residues. V was clipped by 1 base and J by 2 bases, with 8 bases between them. The V gene's germline CDR1 is SGHTA and CDR2 FQGNSA. CDR3: CASSLDRVQETQYF. The DNA for the CDR3 is TGTGCCAGCAGCTTAGACAGGGTACAAGAGACCCAGTACTTC. The full variable domain, rest sourced from reference TRBV7-2 and TRBJ2-5, is GAGVSQSPSNKVTEKGKDVELRCDPISGHTALYWYRQSLGQGLEFLIYFQGNSAPDKSGLPSDRFSAERTGGSVSTLTIQRTQQEDSAVYLCASSLDRVQETQYFGPGTRLLVL.

The V call is TRBV10-1, the J call TRBJ2-7, with 16 bases that match TRBD2. V was clipped by 4 bases and J by 7 bases; unmatched bases: 7. The CDR3 runs to 16 residues. Germline V CDR1 and CDR2: WNHNN, SYGVQD (reference sequence). The CDR3 coding sequence is TGCGCCAGCAGTGGGGGACTAGCGGGAGGGCCAGGGGAGCAGTACTTC. It is translated as CASSGGLAGGPGEQYF.

This rearrangement joins TRBV7-9 to TRBJ2-6, with D maybe TRBD2 (7 bases). V lost 2 bases and J lost 2, with 19 bases in between. The length of the CDR3 is 19 residues. The germline CDR1 and CDR2 sequences are SEHNR and FQNEAQ (reference sequence). The CDR3 spells CASSLRGGGRRTGANVLTF. For the CDR3, the DNA is TGTGCCAGCAGCTTACGAGGGGGAGGGCGCCGAACTGGGGCCAACGTCCTGACTTTC.

The CDR3 nucleotides are TGCGCCAGCAGCCTGCTGGGACTAGTGGGCAATGAGCAGTTCTTC. Its protein product is CASSLLGLVGNEQFF. V gene TRBV5-1 combines with J gene TRBJ2-1; 8 bases agree with TRBD2. V was pared by 4 bases and J by 6 bases, with 9 bases of the junction left unmatched. CDR3 size: 15 residues. Germline V gives CDR1 SGHRS, CDR2 YFSETQ.

This clone was found a few times. V gene TRBV10-2 combines with J gene TRBJ2-7, with 10 bases fitting TRBD2. V was pared by 7 bases and J by 4 bases, with 7 bases of the junction left unmatched. This CDR3 contains 14 residues. Germline assignment: CDR1 WSHSY and CDR2 SAAADI. The CDR3 here is CASNPLAGEYEQYF. The CDR3 DNA reads as TGCGCCAGCAATCCCCTAGCGGGAGAATACGAGCAGTACTTC.

Only a few counts were recorded for this clone. The chain links TRBV30 to TRBJ1-4, with D tentatively TRBD1 (5 bases). Per the germline V gene, CDR1 is GTSNPN and CDR2 is SVGIG (reference sequence). The CDR3 is 15 amino acids. Trimming removed 0 bases at V and 6 bases at J, with 14 bases between. Here the CDR3 DNA reads TGTGCCTGGAGTGTGGGGGGGACCTCCTATGAAAAACTGTTTTTT. It specifies CAWSVGGTSYEKLFF.

This chain connects TRBV6-5 to TRBJ1-2, with D possibly matching TRBD1 (6 bases). CDR3 length equals 13 residues. CDR1 is MNHEY, CDR2 SVGAGI, per germline. Trimming pared 11 bases from V and 4 bases from J, leaving 17 bases between. The CDR3 DNA reads TGTGCCGGACAGACGAAGGCCACCTATGGCTACACCTTC. Translating gives CAGQTKATYGYTF.

The V gene is TRBV10-3, the J gene TRBJ2-3; D possibly corresponds to TRBD2 (5 bases). V lost 6 bases to trimming and J lost 0 bases, with 13 bases between them. The germline gives CDR1 ENHRY, CDR2 SYGVKD. The CDR3 runs to 15 residues. The CDR3 spells CAISSAAASTDTQYF. The CDR3 DNA sequence: TGTGCCATCAGCTCAGCGGCAGCTAGCACAGATACGCAGTATTTT.